Listed here are 32 T cell receptor beta chains from one sample, sequenced in a study of blood T cell repertoires in COVID-19. The data were produced by immunoSEQ multiplex PCR, yet TCRdb's version contains in-frame clones alone and is incomplete. The table lists roughly 88,000 clones, 90% to 95% of them singletons. Sequenced input: peripheral blood. These receptors came from a woman in her 50s in a cohort sampled during active COVID-19.

CDR3 protein: CAQGAGTGSPLHF. As DNA, the CDR3 is TGTGCCCAGGGGGCAGGGACGGGCTCACCCCTCCACTTT. The J gene is TRBJ1-6, the V gene TRBV30; 8 nucleotides match TRBD1. The CDR3 is made up of 13 amino acids. V was clipped by 8 bases and J by 10 bases; unmatched bases: 10. The germline CDR1 and CDR2 sequences are GTSNPN and SVGIG (reference sequence).

J is TRBJ2-5 and V is TRBV4-2; 9 nucleotides match TRBD2. After removal of 1 base from V and 5 bases from J, the junction contained 11 bases not matched to a gene. The CDR3 contains 17 residues. The germline V gene encodes CDR1 LGHNA and CDR2 YNFKEQ. CDR3 sequence reads: CASSQVPAGGKRETQYF. CDR3 sequence (DNA): TGTGCCAGCAGCCAAGTCCCAGCGGGGGGAAAGAGGGAGACCCAGTACTTC.

V and J are TRBV21-1 and TRBJ1-4; TRBD1, the D gene given by the table, was not confirmed from the DNA. TRBV21-1 is deemed a pseudogene. CDR3 length equals 19 residues. CDR3 bases: TGTGCCAGGCTAGACCTCCGGGACAGGGTTTATTCAACTAATGAAAAACTGTTTTTT. It yields the protein CARLDLRDRVYSTNEKLFF.

This chain connects TRBV6-1 to TRBJ2-1, with D unclear. Trimming cost V 2 bases and J 2 bases, with 10 bases left between them. CDR1 is MNHNS, CDR2 SASEGT, per germline. This CDR3 has 15 amino acids. CDR3 sequence: CASSEIWSPYNEQFF. In DNA form, the CDR3 reads TGTGCCAGCAGTGAAATCTGGAGCCCCTACAATGAGCAGTTCTTC.

This clone was recorded a few times. The chain couples TRBV4-2 to TRBJ2-2, with D unclear. V was pared by 2 bases and J by 0 bases, with 10 bases between. Germline V CDR1 and CDR2: LGHNA, YNFKEQ. The CDR3 consists of 16 residues. DNA for the CDR3: TGTGCCAGCAGCCAACCGACCCTAGCGAACACCGGGGAGCTGTTTTTT. Residues: CASSQPTLANTGELFF.

This chain joins TRBV12-5 and TRBJ1-1; possible D gene TRBD1, 6 bases. Germline V gene sequence: CDR1 LGHNT, CDR2 FRNRAP. The CDR3 runs 15 residues. V was clipped by 5 bases and J by 0 bases, with 13 bases between them. Written as DNA, the CDR3 is TGTGCTAGTGGTACTCGGACAGAGATGAACACTGAAGCTTTCTTT. Its protein product is CASGTRTEMNTEAFF.

V is TRBV3-1 (or the pseudogene TRBV3-2) and J is TRBJ1-1; a weak D match, TRBD1 (5 bases). The CDR3 contains 14 residues. Per the germline V gene, CDR1 is LGHDT and CDR2 is YNNKEL (reference sequence). V was shortened by 5 bases and J by 1 base, with 11 bases between the two germline ends. The CDR3 loop is CASSKGPGNTEAFF. The CDR3 nucleotides read TGTGCCAGCAGCAAGGGGCCAGGGAACACTGAAGCTTTCTTT.

The V call is TRBV5-1, the J call TRBJ1-1; weak D call: TRBD1 (5 bases). From germline, CDR1 is SGHRS and CDR2 YFSETQ. This CDR3 is built from 14 residues. Trimming cost V 2 bases and J 0 bases, with 8 bases left between them. The CDR3 nucleotides are TGCGCCAGCAGCTTTTCAGGGATGAACACTGAAGCTTTCTTT. This sequence encodes CASSFSGMNTEAFF.

This clone was seen only once. V is TRBV28 and J is TRBJ2-3; D possibly corresponds to TRBD2 (7 bases). V lost 10 bases and J 3 bases, leaving 26 bases between the germline ends. From germline, CDR1 is MDHEN and CDR2 SYDVKM. There are 17 residues in the CDR3. CDR3 sequence (DNA): TGTGCCACCGGGGGGCGCAATGGTGGGAGTACGACAGATACGCAGTATTTT. It is translated as CATGGRNGGSTTDTQYF.

J is TRBJ2-1 and V is TRBV29-1; the D gene is possibly TRBD2 (5 bases). The germline gives CDR1 SQVTM, CDR2 ANQGSEA. The CDR3 is 12 amino acids. V lost 6 bases and J 3 bases, leaving 9 bases between the germline ends. The CDR3 region has the DNA TGCAGCGTGGCTGAGGGCTACAATGAGCAGTTCTTC. Translated: CSVAEGYNEQFF.

The chain has TRBV5-3 and TRBJ1-1, with D perhaps TRBD1 (6 bases). TRBV5-3 is designated an ORF whose function remains uncertain. V lost 2 bases, J lost 4 bases, and 18 bases lay in between. The CDR3 contains 16 residues. The CDR3 nucleotides are TGTGCCAGAAGCTTCGGGGGGCGGATTCGGGGCACTGAAGCTTTCTTT. This codes for CARSFGGRIRGTEAFF.

The rearrangement uses TRBV4-1 and TRBJ2-1; TRBD1 matches 9 bases. The CDR3 is made up of 13 amino acids. V lost 3 bases to trimming and J lost 16 bases; unmatched junction nucleotides: 10. Per the germline V gene, CDR1 is MGHRA and CDR2 is YSYEKL. In DNA form, the CDR3 reads TGCGCCAGCAGCCATGTACCGGGACAGGGCTACTTCTTC. Amino acid sequence: CASSHVPGQGYFF.

The chain uses TRBV29-1 and TRBJ2-5, with 8 bases matching TRBD2. This CDR3 comprises 13 residues. V was clipped by 7 bases and J by 5 bases; unmatched bases: 9. The germline V gene encodes CDR1 SQVTM and CDR2 ANQGSEA. CDR3 amino acids: CSARLGGGETQYF. CDR3 coding DNA: TGCAGCGCTAGGTTGGGCGGGGGGGAGACCCAGTACTTC.

The chain couples TRBV30 to TRBJ2-7; 12 bases are shared with TRBD2. Germline V lookup: CDR1 GTSNPN, CDR2 SVGIG (reference sequence). The CDR3 covers 15 residues. V was clipped by 1 base and J by 4 bases; unmatched bases: 5. CDR3 coding DNA: TGTGCCTGGAGTGGAGCTAGCGGGGGGGGTTACGAGCAGTACTTC. Its protein product is CAWSGASGGGYEQYF.

V is TRBV28 and J is TRBJ2-7; 7 nucleotides align to TRBD2. The CDR3 runs to 15 residues. The trim removed 3 bases at V and 2 bases at J, leaving 7 bases unmatched. CDR1 MDHEN and CDR2 SYDVKM come from the germline V gene. The chain's CDR3 is CASSFGRGETYEQYF. CDR3 coding DNA: TGTGCCAGCAGTTTTGGGAGGGGAGAAACCTACGAGCAGTACTTC.

The chain links TRBV7-3 to TRBJ1-1, with D tentatively TRBD1 (5 bases). Deletions cut 2 bases from V and 0 bases from J, with 10 bases between. CDR3 length: 15 amino acids. The germline gives CDR1 SGHTA, CDR2 FQGTGA. CDR3 sequence (DNA): TGTGCCAGCAGCTTAGTCGGGGGTCTGAACACTGAAGCTTTCTTT. The encoded protein is CASSLVGGLNTEAFF.

The chain couples TRBV18 to TRBJ2-1; D not certain. The CDR3 is made up of 14 amino acids. Germline assignment: CDR1 KGHSH and CDR2 LQKENI. V was trimmed by 6 bases and J by 3 bases, leaving 12 bases between them. The CDR3 here is CASSPERVYNEQFF. In nucleotides, the CDR3 is TGTGCCAGCTCCCCCGAACGGGTCTACAATGAGCAGTTCTTC. The full variable domain, completed using reference TRBV18 and TRBJ2-1, is NAGVMQNPRHLVRRRGQEARLRCSPMKGHSHVYWYRQLPEEGLKFMVYLQKENIIDESGMPKERFSAEFPKEGPSILRIQQVVRGDSAAYFCASSPERVYNEQFFGPGTRLTVL.

J is TRBJ1-5 and V is TRBV10-3; D ambiguous. V was trimmed by 10 bases and J by 4 bases, leaving 11 bases between them. CDR1 and CDR2 from the germline V gene are ENHRY and SYGVKD. The CDR3 contains 12 residues. The CDR3 region is CATSEVNQPQHF. CDR3 nucleotide sequence: TGTGCCACTTCTGAGGTGAATCAGCCCCAGCATTTT.

This clone was recorded once. The genes are TRBV3-1 (or the pseudogene TRBV3-2) and TRBJ1-2, with 7 bases that match TRBD1. The CDR3 spans 12 residues. Trimming at V came to 2 bases and at J to 11 bases, leaving 5 bases not matched to a gene. Per the germline V gene, CDR1 is LGHDT and CDR2 is YNNKEL (reference sequence). The CDR3 sequence: CASSQQGVKYTF. DNA of the CDR3: TGTGCCAGCAGCCAACAGGGGGTGAAGTACACCTTC.

The chain has TRBV2 and TRBJ2-5, with TRBD2 identical over 14 bases. The CDR3 consists of 20 residues. Germline lookup yields CDR1 SNHLY and CDR2 FYNNEI. V dropped 3 bases and J dropped 5; count of bases not matched to a gene: 17. CDR3: CASSEEGLAGGGSRRETQYF. CDR3 sequence (DNA): TGTGCCAGCAGTGAGGAAGGACTAGCGGGAGGAGGGTCTCGTAGGGAGACCCAGTACTTC.

The chain links TRBV11-2 to TRBJ2-5; perhaps TRBD2 as D (5 bases). Germline V gene sequence: CDR1 SGHAT, CDR2 FQNNGV. The CDR3 length is 14 residues. Trimming removed 3 bases from V and 2 bases from J, with 10 bases in between. The CDR3 protein is CASSLSGLQETQYF. CDR3 nucleotide sequence: TGTGCCAGCAGCTTGAGCGGTTTACAAGAGACCCAGTACTTC. Drawing the rest from reference TRBV11-2 and TRBJ2-5, the complete variable domain is EAGVAQSPRYKIIEKRQSVAFWCNPISGHATLYWYQQILGQGPKLLIQFQNNGVVDDSQLPKDRFSAERLKGVDSTLKIQPAKLEDSAVYLCASSLSGLQETQYFGPGTRLLVL.

V usage is TRBV9 and J usage is TRBJ2-1, with 7 bases matching TRBD2. The CDR3 covers 16 residues. V was pared by 2 bases and J by 0 bases, with 5 bases of the junction left unmatched. Germline V CDR1 and CDR2: SGDLS, YYNGEE. The CDR3 DNA follows: TGTGCCAGCAGCGTGCTCGGCGGGAGCTCCTACAATGAGCAGTTCTTC. This encodes CASSVLGGSSYNEQFF. Using reference TRBV9 and TRBJ2-1 for the parts outside the CDR3, the full variable domain is DSGVTQTPKHLITATGQRVTLRCSPRSGDLSVYWYQQSLDQGLQFLIQYYNGEERAKGNILERFSAQQFPDLHSELNLSSLELGDSALYFCASSVLGGSSYNEQFFGPGTRLTVL.

The J gene is TRBJ1-1, the V gene TRBV9, with TRBD1 matching over 9 bases. Germline V CDR1 and CDR2: SGDLS, YYNGEE. This CDR3 region has 15 residues. V gave up 3 bases and J gave up 1 base; unmatched junction bases: 4. This CDR3 reads CASSGSGQGNTEAFF. In DNA, the CDR3 is TGTGCCAGCAGCGGCTCGGGACAGGGGAACACTGAAGCTTTCTTT.

Only a few counts were recorded for this clone. The chain couples TRBV5-6 to TRBJ1-6; possible D gene TRBD1, 5 bases. Germline V gene lookup returns CDR1 SGHDT and CDR2 YYEEEE. This CDR3 has 17 residues. Between the trimmed V and J ends, which lost 0 bases and 2 bases, there was a span of 12 bases. The CDR3 sequence: CASSLGGLGPYNSPLHF. The CDR3 DNA follows: TGTGCCAGCAGCTTGGGGGGCCTCGGGCCCTATAATTCACCCCTCCACTTT. Full variable domain (outside the CDR3, taken from reference TRBV5-6 and TRBJ1-6): DAGVTQSPTHLIKTRGQQVTLRCSPKSGHDTVSWYQQALGQGPQFIFQYYEEEERQRGNFPDRFSGHQFPNYSSELNVNALLLGDSALYLCASSLGGLGPYNSPLHFGNGTRLTVT.

This clone was detected once. The CDR3 DNA is TGTGCTAGTGGTCTAAGAAGCGGGTGGCCTGGAGAGACCCAGTACTTC. This codes for CASGLRSGWPGETQYF. The V and J genes are TRBV12-5 and TRBJ2-5; a possible D gene is TRBD2 (6 bases). Germline CDR1 is LGHNT and CDR2 is FRNRAP. Trimming shortened V by 5 bases and J by 4 bases, and 20 bases separated the two germline ends. CDR3 length equals 16 residues. The variable domain in full, completed from reference TRBV12-5 and TRBJ2-5, reads DARVTQTPRHKVTEMGQEVTMRCQPILGHNTVFWYRQTMMQGLELLAYFRNRAPLDDSGMPKDRFSAEMPDATLATLKIQPSEPRDSAVYFCASGLRSGWPGETQYFGPGTRLLVL.

The gene calls are TRBV5-4 and TRBJ2-5; tentative D call: TRBD2 (5 bases). V was pared by 4 bases and J by 5 bases, with 12 bases between. This CDR3 spans 13 amino acids. CDR1 is SGHNT, CDR2 YYREEE, per germline (reference sequence). This CDR3 reads CASSPVTGETQYF. The CDR3, as DNA: TGTGCCAGCAGCCCTGTTACGGGGGAGACCCAGTACTTC. Full variable domain (missing parts from reference TRBV5-4 and TRBJ2-5): ETGVTQSPTHLIKTRGQQVTLRCSSQSGHNTVSWYQQALGQGPQFIFQYYREEENGRGNFPPRFSGLQFPNYSSELNVNALELDDSALYLCASSPVTGETQYFGPGTRLLVL.

The chain joins TRBV4-1 to TRBJ2-3; 7 bases agree with TRBD1. The length of the CDR3 is 14 residues. CDR1 and CDR2 (germline): MGHRA, YSYEKL. The trim removed 6 bases at V and 2 bases at J, leaving 5 bases unmatched. The CDR3 spells CASRFGTVTDTQYF. The CDR3 DNA reads TGCGCCAGCAGGTTCGGGACAGTCACAGATACGCAGTATTTT.

The V gene is TRBV23-1, the J gene TRBJ2-3; D ambiguous. TRBV23-1 is classed as an ORF, of uncertain function. Trimming left V 0 bases short and J 4 bases short, with 11 bases between. The CDR3 is 15 amino acids. As DNA, the CDR3 is TGCGCCAGCAGTCAATCTTGTGAGCCTTCAGATACGCAGTATTTT. As protein: CASSQSCEPSDTQYF.

A single count supports this clone. The CDR3 region is CASSQGRVRSYNEQFF. The DNA of the CDR3 is TGTGCCAGCAGCCAAGGTCGAGTGAGGTCCTACAATGAGCAGTTCTTC. The chain employs TRBV3-1 (or the pseudogene TRBV3-2) and TRBJ2-1; D gene ambiguous. With 1 base removed from V and 1 base from J, the gap between germline ends came to 11 bases. The length of the CDR3 is 16 residues. CDR1 LGHDT and CDR2 YNNKEL come from the germline V gene (reference sequence).

This chain joins TRBV6-5 and TRBJ1-2; no reliable D call. The V gene's germline CDR1 is MNHEY and CDR2 SVGAGI. Trimming shortened V by 0 bases and J by 4 bases, and 9 bases separated the two germline ends. The CDR3 length is 14 residues. CDR3 nucleotides: TGTGCCAGCAGTTACTCGAGGTCTGGCTATGGCTACACCTTC. Residues: CASSYSRSGYGYTF.

The chain carries TRBV19 and TRBJ1-1; 7 bases are a match to TRBD1. Germline V CDR1 and CDR2: LNHDA, SQIVND (reference sequence). The CDR3 runs 14 residues. V lost 4 bases to trimming and J lost 4 bases; unmatched junction nucleotides: 6. The CDR3 DNA follows: TGTGCCAGTAGTACCACAGGGGTCGGCACTGAAGCTTTCTTT. Translating gives CASSTTGVGTEAFF.

The genes are TRBV18 and TRBJ2-1; D possibly corresponds to TRBD1 (6 bases). Trimming left V 6 bases short and J 10 bases short, with 16 bases between. The CDR3 is 13 residues long. CDR1 is KGHSH, CDR2 LQKENI, per germline. The CDR3 bases are TGTGCCAGCTCTACCATCGAGGGGGACGAGCAGTTCTTC. It specifies CASSTIEGDEQFF.